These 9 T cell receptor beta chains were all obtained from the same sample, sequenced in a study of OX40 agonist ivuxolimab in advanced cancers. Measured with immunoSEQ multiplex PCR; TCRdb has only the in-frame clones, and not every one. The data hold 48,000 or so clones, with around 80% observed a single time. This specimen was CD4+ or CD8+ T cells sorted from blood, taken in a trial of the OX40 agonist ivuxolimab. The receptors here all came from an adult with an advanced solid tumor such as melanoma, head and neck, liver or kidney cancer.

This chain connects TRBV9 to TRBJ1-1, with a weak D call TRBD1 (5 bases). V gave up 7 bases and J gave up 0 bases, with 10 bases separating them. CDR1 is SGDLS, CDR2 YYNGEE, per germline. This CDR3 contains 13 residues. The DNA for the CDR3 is TGTGCCAGCCAGACAGCGCTGAACACTGAAGCTTTCTTT. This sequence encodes CASQTALNTEAFF.

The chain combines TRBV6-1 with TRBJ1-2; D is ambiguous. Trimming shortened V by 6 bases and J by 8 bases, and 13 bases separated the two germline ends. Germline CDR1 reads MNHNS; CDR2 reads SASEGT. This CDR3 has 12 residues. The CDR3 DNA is TGTGCCAGCAGACGGCAGCTTGGAGGCTACACCTTC. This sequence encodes CASRRQLGGYTF.

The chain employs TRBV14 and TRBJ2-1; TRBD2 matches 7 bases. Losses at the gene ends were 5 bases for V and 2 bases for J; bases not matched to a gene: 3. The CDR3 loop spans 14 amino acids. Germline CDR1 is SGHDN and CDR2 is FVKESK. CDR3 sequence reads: CASSTAGTYNEQFF. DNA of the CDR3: TGTGCCAGCAGCACAGCGGGAACCTACAATGAGCAGTTCTTC.

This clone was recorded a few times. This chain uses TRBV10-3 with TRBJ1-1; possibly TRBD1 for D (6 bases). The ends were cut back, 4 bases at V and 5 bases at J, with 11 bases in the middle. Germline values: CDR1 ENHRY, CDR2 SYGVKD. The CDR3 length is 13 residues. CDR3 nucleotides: TGTGCCATCAGTGTTACAGGGACAACTGAAGCTTTCTTT. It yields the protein CAISVTGTTEAFF.

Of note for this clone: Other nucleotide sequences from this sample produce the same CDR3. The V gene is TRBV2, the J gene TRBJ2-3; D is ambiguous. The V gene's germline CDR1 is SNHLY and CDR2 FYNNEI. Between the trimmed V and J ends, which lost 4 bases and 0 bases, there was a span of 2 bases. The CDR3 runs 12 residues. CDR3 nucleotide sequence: TGTGCCAGCAGTGTTAGCACAGATACGCAGTATTTT. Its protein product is CASSVSTDTQYF.

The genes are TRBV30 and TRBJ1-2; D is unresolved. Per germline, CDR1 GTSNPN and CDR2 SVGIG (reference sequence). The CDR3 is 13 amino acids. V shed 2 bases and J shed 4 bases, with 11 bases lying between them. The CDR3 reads CAWSLGLSYGYTF. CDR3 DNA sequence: TGTGCCTGGAGTCTTGGCCTTTCCTATGGCTACACCTTC. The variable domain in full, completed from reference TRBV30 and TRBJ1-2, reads SQTIHQWPATLVQPVGSPLSLECTVEGTSNPNLYWYRQAAGRGLQLLFYSVGIGQISSEVPQNLSASRPQDRQFILSSKKLLLSDSGFYLCAWSLGLSYGYTFGSGTRLTVV.

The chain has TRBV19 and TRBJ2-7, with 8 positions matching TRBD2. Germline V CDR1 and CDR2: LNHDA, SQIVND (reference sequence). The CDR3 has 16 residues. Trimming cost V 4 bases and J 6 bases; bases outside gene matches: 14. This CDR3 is CASSNMPGLVFSEQYF. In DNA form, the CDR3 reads TGTGCCAGTAGTAACATGCCGGGACTAGTTTTCAGCGAGCAGTACTTC.

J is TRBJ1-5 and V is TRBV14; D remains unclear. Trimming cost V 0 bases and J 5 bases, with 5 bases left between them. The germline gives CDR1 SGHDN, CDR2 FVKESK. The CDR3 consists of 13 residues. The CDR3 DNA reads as TGTGCCAGCAGCCAAGATGGAGATCAGCCCCAGCATTTT. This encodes CASSQDGDQPQHF.

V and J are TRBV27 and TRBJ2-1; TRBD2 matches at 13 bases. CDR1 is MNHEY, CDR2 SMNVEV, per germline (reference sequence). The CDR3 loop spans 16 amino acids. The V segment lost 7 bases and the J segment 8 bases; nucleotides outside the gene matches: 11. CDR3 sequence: CASTTNKLAGGHEQFF. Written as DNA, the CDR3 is TGTGCCAGCACCACGAATAAACTAGCGGGGGGGCATGAGCAGTTCTTC.